The T cell receptor (beta chain) under discussion was sequenced for a study of shared clonotypes between healthy human individuals. Execution of the assay was at deep level. Methods used by the authors: Filtering differed for immunoSEQ, which gave only junction sequences without quality scores. The repertoire was sequenced with immunoSEQ multiplex PCR; TCRdb's copy has only in-frame clones and lacks some. The V and J calls and the clone size are those of that table, but D and trimming were determined from the DNA. Of 2 million to 2.5 million clones listed, almost 96% are singletons. This CDR3 comprises 14 residues. Germline values: CDR1 SQVTM, CDR2 ANQGSEA. Trimming left V 7 bases short and J 3 bases short, with 18 bases between. Donors, without exception, were Caucasian adults residing in Nashville, Tennessee. The study separated CD4+ cells into CD45RA+ naive and CD45RA-negative memory subsets.

The clonotype originates from a man between 18 and 29 years old in good health. Sample: naive CD4+ T cells sorted from blood. Subset indicated: CD45RA+ positively selected. The chain combines TRBV29-1 with TRBJ2-5; a possible D gene is TRBD2 (6 bases). CDR3 residues: CSGRGGRWKETQYF. The CDR3 DNA reads TGCAGCGGCCGTGGAGGGCGGTGGAAAGAGACCCAGTACTTC.